The 9 T cell receptor beta chains presented below share a single source sample, sequenced in a study of CD8+CD57+ T cells in acquired aplastic anemia. TCR beta VDJ and CDR3 profiles were obtained from a genomic DNA template. TCRdb analysed the reads with MiXCR anew, one entry per CDR3 protein. The profile shows around 500,000 distinct CDR3 sequences, around 30% of them singletons. Only patients with CD8+CD57+ cell expansion on flow cytometry were chosen for sequencing. Sequencing was carried out using sorted CD4+, CD8+, or CD8+CD57+ T cells (not recorded which) from PBMCs. The receptors were sampled from a human donor with aplastic anemia.

With regard to this clonotype: At one of its ends the junction is not consistent with the germline gene, which may arise from a read error. The V and J genes are TRBV6-1 and TRBJ1-2, with 8 bases that match TRBD1. CDR1 is MNHNS, CDR2 SASEGT, per germline. The CDR3 is made up of 14 amino acids. CDR3 amino acids: CASSENRGSDGHTF. In DNA form, the CDR3 reads TGTGCCAGCAGTGAAAACAGGGGGAGCGATGGCCACACCTTC.

This clonotype was detected ten times or more. The chain joins TRBV9 to TRBJ2-7, with D possibly matching TRBD2 (5 bases). The CDR3 runs 13 residues. Germline CDR1 is SGDLS and CDR2 is YYNGEE. V shed 3 bases and J shed 1 base, with 8 bases lying between them. The CDR3 protein is CASSGTPSYEQYF. The CDR3 nucleotides read TGTGCCAGCAGCGGGACTCCTTCCTACGAGCAGTACTTC. Drawing the rest from reference TRBV9 and TRBJ2-7, the complete variable domain is DSGVTQTPKHLITATGQRVTLRCSPRSGDLSVYWYQQSLDQGLQFLIQYYNGEERAKGNILERFSAQQFPDLHSELNLSSLELGDSALYFCASSGTPSYEQYFGPGTRLTVT.

This clonotype was seen many times. The rearrangement joins TRBV5-1 to TRBJ1-2; 10 bases align to TRBD1. Germline V gene sequence: CDR1 SGHRS, CDR2 YFSETQ. The CDR3 is made up of 17 amino acids. V trimming: 3 bases; J trimming: 6 bases; junction bases outside the gene matches: 14. CDR3 protein: CASSWDQDRGRKDGYTF. DNA for the CDR3: TGCGCCAGCAGCTGGGATCAAGACAGGGGGCGGAAGGATGGCTACACCTTC.

With regard to this clonotype: A much bigger clone sits one base away, suggesting this may be a read error. The chain has TRBV10-3 and TRBJ2-1; D remains ambiguous. Per germline, CDR1 ENHRY and CDR2 SYGVKD. The CDR3 runs to 15 residues. Between the trimmed V and J ends, which lost 3 bases and 6 bases, there was a span of 15 bases. The DNA of the CDR3 is TGTGCCATCAGTGAATCTCAAACCTTTCGCAATGAGCAGTTCTTC. Translated, it gives CAISESQTFRNEQFF.

This clonotype has a handful of counts. V is TRBV2 and J is TRBJ2-7, with 10 positions matching TRBD2. The germline CDR1 and CDR2 sequences are SNHLY and FYNNEI. The V and J ends lost 4 bases and 6 bases, in that order; junction bases with no gene match: 12. The CDR3 totals 16 residues. The CDR3 sequence: CASSGPSGRSDSEQYF. The CDR3 bases are TGTGCCAGCAGTGGGCCTAGCGGGAGATCAGATTCCGAGCAGTACTTC.

This clonotype was counted many times. The chain combines TRBV7-2 with TRBJ1-2; 7 nucleotides agree with TRBD1. This CDR3 has 13 amino acids. Looked up from germline, CDR1 is SGHTA and CDR2 is FQGNSA. With V trimmed by 3 bases and J by 6 bases, 4 bases remained unmatched. The CDR3 nucleotides are TGTGCCAGCAGCTTTGACAGGGCAAATGGCTACACCTTC. It is translated as CASSFDRANGYTF. Using reference TRBV7-2 and TRBJ1-2 for the parts outside the CDR3, the full variable domain is GAGVSQSPSNKVTEKGKDVELRCDPISGHTALYWYRQSLGQGLEFLIYFQGNSAPDKSGLPSDRFSAERTGGSVSTLTIQRTQQEDSAVYLCASSFDRANGYTFGSGTRLTVV.

A note on this clonotype: A read error may produce the germline difference seen at one junction end. V is TRBV10-3 and J is TRBJ1-2; weak D call: TRBD1 (5 bases). This CDR3 has 13 amino acids. CDR1 and CDR2 (germline): ENHRY, SYGVKD. CDR3 sequence (DNA): TGTGCCACGGGGCGGGGCAGTAACTATGGCTACGCCTTC. Amino acids: CATGRGSNYGYAF.

This clonotype was counted ten times or more. The chain couples TRBV19 to TRBJ1-5; the D is unclear. Germline V gene data show CDR1 as LNHDA and CDR2 as SQIVND (reference sequence). The V end was cut by 10 bases, the J end by 5 bases, with 15 bases between. This CDR3 region has 13 residues. The CDR3: CATRKMADQPQHF. The DNA of the CDR3 is TGTGCCACACGGAAGATGGCGGATCAGCCCCAGCATTTT. Based on the CDR3 plus reference TRBV19 and TRBJ1-5, the full variable domain is DGGITQSPKYLFRKEGQNVTLSCEQNLNHDAMYWYRQDPGQGLRLIYYSQIVNDFQKGDIAEGYSVSREKKESFPLTVTSAQKNPTAFYLCATRKMADQPQHFGDGTRLSIL.

In its sample, this clonotype was seen many times. The CDR3 DNA sequence: TGTGCCATCAGTGAGGCATTCTATGGCTACACCTTC. Amino acids: CAISEAFYGYTF. The V gene is TRBV10-3, the J gene TRBJ1-2; D is ambiguous. In germline, CDR1 is ENHRY, CDR2 SYGVKD. The ends were cut back, 2 bases at V and 4 bases at J, with 5 bases in the middle. This CDR3 comprises 12 residues.